These T cell receptor beta chains were read from a single sample in a study of graft-versus-host responses after intestinal transplantation. TCRdb keeps only in-frame clones here, not all; method: immunoSEQ multiplex PCR. The data show about 41,000 clones, approximately 95% seen once. The antigens for these receptors are not known. Sample: unstimulated CD8+ T cells sorted from spleen or lymph node cells, taken before transplant. The receptors come from a human donor who was the organ donor for an intestinal transplant. Each CDR3 is given without its conserved first and last residue.

J gene | V gene | CDR3 protein
TRBJ2-5 | TRBV7-2 | ASSKLARVETQY
TRBJ1-3 | TRBV13 | ASSRGTGGSGNTIY
TRBJ2-7 | TRBV6-6 | ASSWTGGYEQY
TRBJ2-5 | TRBV21-1 | ASSPFGAVQNRGRTQY
TRBJ2-3 | TRBV11-2 | ASSSGAGLEGN
TRBJ2-5 | TRBV7-2 | ASSLVSGETQY
TRBJ1-2 | TRBV12-5 | ASGSPAQAFNYGYT
TRBJ2-3 | TRBV27 | ASRGDTQY
TRBJ2-2 | TRBV13 | ASSPFRTGELF
TRBJ2-7 | TRBV4-3 | ASSQVFVLGSHEQY
TRBJ1-2 | TRBV15 | ATSSPPSPYT
TRBJ1-4 | TRBV7-9 | ASSGTGLLAEKLF
TRBJ1-2 | TRBV9 | ASSAQQGMPYGYT
TRBJ1-1 | TRBV19 | ASRHIESMNTEAF
TRBJ2-1 | TRBV5-8 | ASSLEGSYNEQF
TRBJ2-7 | TRBV7-3 | ASRVAGSYEQY
TRBJ1-1 | TRBV6-5 | ASSYAVMNTEAF
TRBJ2-7 | TRBV4-3 | ASSQDGSYEQY
TRBJ1-3 | TRBV30 | AWSPGQGVNTIY
TRBJ2-4 | TRBV9 | ASSGGHQADIQY
TRBJ2-3 | TRBV7-3 | ASSFVGTDTQY
TRBJ2-5 | TRBV7-2 | ASSLGGSQETQY
TRBJ1-4 | TRBV7-9 | ASSLIYWTGGGDEKLF
TRBJ1-2 | TRBV18 | ASSLDRGRNYGYT
TRBJ1-3 | TRBV4-1 | ASSQVGRDRASGNTIY
TRBJ2-7 | TRBV5-4 | ASSPQGSEQY